What follows are 21 T cell receptor beta chains derived from one specimen sequenced in a study of blood T cell repertoires in COVID-19. Here immunoSEQ multiplex PCR was the method, and the copy in TCRdb shows in-frame clones only, minus some. This table has around 270,000 clones, about 88% appearing once. Sequenced sample: peripheral blood. The origin of the receptors is a man aged 30-40 years with active or convalescent COVID-19.

This chain connects TRBV27 to TRBJ2-3; 8 nucleotides align to TRBD2. CDR1 and CDR2 (germline): MNHEY, SMNVEV (reference sequence). This CDR3 is built from 15 residues. V trimming: 0 bases; J trimming: 4 bases; junction bases outside the gene matches: 3. The CDR3 coding sequence is TGTGCCAGCAGTTTATCCGGGACTAGTTCAGATACGCAGTATTTT. This codes for CASSLSGTSSDTQYF.

This clone has only a few counts. The V gene is TRBV9, the J gene TRBJ1-5; D is undetermined. Germline CDR1 and CDR2: SGDLS and YYNGEE. Trimming left V 3 bases short and J 0 bases short, with 4 bases between. The CDR3 consists of 13 residues. The CDR3 nucleotides are TGTGCCAGCAGCGCTAATAGCAATCAGCCCCAGCATTTT. It translates to CASSANSNQPQHF.

This clone was seen more than once but under ten times. This chain uses TRBV19 with TRBJ1-1; TRBD1 might be the D (6 bases). The CDR3 is 15 residues long. V lost 5 bases to trimming and J lost 1 base, with 14 bases between them. Per the germline V gene, CDR1 is LNHDA and CDR2 is SQIVND (reference sequence). CDR3 in amino acids: CASSPGQQGNTEAFF. CDR3 nucleotide sequence: TGTGCCAGTAGTCCTGGGCAACAGGGGAACACTGAAGCTTTCTTT.

J is TRBJ2-7 and V is TRBV7-9; 9 nucleotides align to TRBD1. V shed 4 bases, J shed 2 bases, and the junction held 6 bases outside the gene matches. The CDR3 extends over 15 amino acids. Germline assignment: CDR1 SEHNR and CDR2 FQNEAQ (reference sequence). CDR3 protein: CASSSTRDRAYEQYF. The CDR3 DNA reads as TGTGCCAGCAGCTCTACCCGGGACAGGGCCTACGAGCAGTACTTC.

This clone was counted once. The J gene is TRBJ1-5, the V gene TRBV6-5; 7 nucleotides line up with TRBD1. The ends lost 5 bases at V and 1 base at J; junction bases unmatched: 5. The CDR3 covers 15 residues. CDR1 is MNHEY and CDR2 is SVGAGI in the germline V gene. This CDR3 is CASSRTGGSNQPQHF. In nucleotides, the CDR3 is TGTGCCAGCAGTCGGACAGGCGGAAGCAATCAGCCCCAGCATTTT.

The chain recombines TRBV27 with TRBJ1-6; D is possibly TRBD1 (5 bases). V was trimmed by 1 base and J by 6 bases, leaving 19 bases between them. CDR3 size: 18 residues. CDR1 is MNHEY, CDR2 SMNVEV, per germline (reference sequence). CDR3 sequence: CASSLLSWGGEINSPLHF. The CDR3 DNA reads TGTGCCAGCAGTTTATTGTCTTGGGGGGGGGAGATTAATTCACCCCTCCACTTT.

The chain employs TRBV4-1 and TRBJ1-5; D is perhaps TRBD1 (5 bases). Germline V lookup: CDR1 MGHRA, CDR2 YSYEKL. The CDR3 runs to 19 residues. Trimming shortened V by 0 bases and J by 4 bases, and 22 bases separated the two germline ends. CDR3 sequence: CASSQESKAGIMRNQPQHF. CDR3 DNA sequence: TGCGCCAGCAGCCAAGAGAGTAAGGCAGGGATAATGAGGAATCAGCCCCAGCATTTT.

This rearrangement joins TRBV18 to TRBJ1-2; a weak D match, TRBD1 (6 bases). CDR3 length: 14 amino acids. The ends were cut back, 0 bases at V and 3 bases at J, with 8 bases in the middle. Germline lookup yields CDR1 KGHSH and CDR2 LQKENI. The CDR3 region has the DNA TGTGCCAGCTCACCACCGGGGGGGCACTATGGCTACACCTTC. This codes for CASSPPGGHYGYTF.

Concerning this clone itself: Compared with germline, one end of the junction differs, possibly owing to a read error. This chain connects TRBV5-1 to TRBJ2-3; D may be TRBD1 (7 bases). This CDR3 has 17 amino acids. The V gene's germline CDR1 is SGHRS and CDR2 YFSETQ. The chain's CDR3 is CASSLQGLAWSKDTQYF. In DNA form, the CDR3 reads TGCGCCAGCAGCCTACAGGGGCTAGCGTGGAGCAAAGATACGCAGTATTTT.

The chain links TRBV5-4 to TRBJ2-2; tentative D call: TRBD2 (6 bases). The CDR3 loop spans 15 amino acids. The germline V gene encodes CDR1 SGHNT and CDR2 YYREEE (reference sequence). V lost 2 bases and J 4 bases, leaving 12 bases between the germline ends. The CDR3 protein is CASSFRTTGTGELFF. The CDR3 nucleotides read TGTGCCAGCAGCTTCCGGACTACGGGCACCGGGGAGCTGTTTTTT.

This clone was seen only a few times. J is TRBJ1-6 and V is TRBV10-1, with a tentative D call TRBD1 (6 bases). Trimming removed 11 bases from V and 10 bases from J, with 21 bases in between. The CDR3 is 14 amino acids. Per germline, CDR1 WNHNN and CDR2 SYGVQD (reference sequence). The CDR3 DNA reads TGCGCCGGCACTCCTACAGGGTCGGAGTCACCCCTCCACTTT. Protein: CAGTPTGSESPLHF.

The chain joins TRBV7-2 to TRBJ2-7, with 8 bases that match TRBD2. Germline V CDR1 and CDR2: SGHTA, FQGNSA. Trimming cost V 4 bases and J 6 bases; bases outside gene matches: 5. The CDR3 runs 13 residues. The CDR3 protein is CASSWGLEGEQYF. The CDR3, as DNA: TGTGCCAGCAGCTGGGGACTAGAGGGCGAGCAGTACTTC.

This clone was observed a few times. The CDR3 here is CASTGTYRVGSYNSPLHF. CDR3 sequence (DNA): TGTGCCAGCACCGGAACCTACAGGGTAGGCTCCTATAATTCACCCCTCCACTTT. V is TRBV2 and J is TRBJ1-6, with D tentatively TRBD1 (6 bases). V was shortened by 7 bases and J by 0 bases, with 19 bases between the two germline ends. Germline values: CDR1 SNHLY, CDR2 FYNNEI. The CDR3 extends over 18 amino acids.

The DNA for the CDR3 is TGTGCCACCAGTGCCCCTGAGGGCCGACCCGGAAACACCATATATTTT. Amino acids: CATSAPEGRPGNTIYF. This chain joins TRBV24-1 and TRBJ1-3; D call uncertain. The CDR3 contains 16 residues. CDR1 is KGHDR, CDR2 SFDVKD, per germline. The V end was cut by 5 bases, the J end by 4 bases, with 17 bases between.

This chain joins TRBV15 and TRBJ2-5; 14 bases map to TRBD2. The CDR3 is made up of 17 amino acids. V lost 1 base, J lost 1 base, and 2 bases stayed unmatched. Per the germline V gene, CDR1 is LNHNV and CDR2 is YYDKDF (reference sequence). The CDR3 reads CATSRGTSGGFQETQYF. The CDR3 DNA sequence: TGTGCCACCAGCAGAGGGACTAGCGGGGGGTTCCAAGAGACCCAGTACTTC.

The V gene is TRBV7-2, the J gene TRBJ2-5; D perhaps matches TRBD2 (5 bases). This CDR3 spans 15 amino acids. CDR1 is SGHTA, CDR2 FQGNSA, per germline. V lost 4 bases, J lost 2 bases, and 14 bases lay in between. CDR3 region: CASSWTRGFQETQYF. For the CDR3, the DNA is TGTGCCAGCAGCTGGACTCGCGGGTTTCAAGAGACCCAGTACTTC.

CDR3: CASSGGTSASTDTQYF. The CDR3 nucleotides read TGTGCCAGCAGCGGGGGGACTAGTGCTAGCACAGATACGCAGTATTTT. The chain employs TRBV9 and TRBJ2-3, with 8 bases lining up with TRBD2. Germline trimming cut 3 bases from V and 0 bases from J; bases unmatched to any gene: 6. Germline V gives CDR1 SGDLS, CDR2 YYNGEE. The CDR3 has 16 amino acids.

The rearrangement joins TRBV7-8 to TRBJ2-5, with 10 bases aligning to TRBD2. CDR1 is SGHVS, CDR2 FQNEAQ, per germline. This CDR3 spans 17 amino acids. J lost 5 bases, V lost 5 bases, and 14 bases had no gene match. The CDR3 DNA reads TGTGCCAGCAGCGCGACACGAGCGGGGGGGCCTAGGGAGACCCAGTACTTC. Its translation: CASSATRAGGPRETQYF.

A remark on this clone: The same CDR3 can be traced to other DNA sequences in this sample. The genes are TRBV11-2 and TRBJ2-3; D not certain. This CDR3 has 12 residues. V lost 4 bases to trimming and J lost 2 bases, with 4 bases between them. The germline V gene encodes CDR1 SGHAT and CDR2 FQNNGV. The CDR3 loop reads CASSSSTDTQYF. CDR3 bases: TGTGCCAGCAGCTCATCCACAGATACGCAGTATTTT.

In this sample, this clone turned up once. The CDR3 sequence is CASSWEGSTEAFF. The DNA of the CDR3 is TGTGCCAGCAGTTGGGAGGGGTCCACTGAAGCTTTCTTT. This sequence joins TRBV6-2 or TRBV6-3 and TRBJ1-1; tentative D call: TRBD1 (5 bases). Looked up from germline, CDR1 is MNHEY and CDR2 is SVGEGT. CDR3 size: 13 residues. With 4 bases removed from V and 4 bases from J, the gap between germline ends came to 10 bases.

The rearrangement uses TRBV11-2 and TRBJ2-1; 12 nucleotides line up with TRBD2. V was pared by 5 bases and J by 5 bases, with 4 bases of the junction left unmatched. The CDR3 has 15 residues. Looked up from germline, CDR1 is SGHAT and CDR2 is FQNNGV. The CDR3 reads CASSRTSGGNNEQFF. Written as DNA, the CDR3 is TGTGCCAGCAGCCGTACTAGCGGGGGGAACAATGAGCAGTTCTTC. Based on the CDR3 plus reference TRBV11-2 and TRBJ2-1, the full variable domain is EAGVAQSPRYKIIEKRQSVAFWCNPISGHATLYWYQQILGQGPKLLIQFQNNGVVDDSQLPKDRFSAERLKGVDSTLKIQPAKLEDSAVYLCASSRTSGGNNEQFFGPGTRLTVL.